This T cell receptor (beta chain) was retrieved from a study of chemoradiotherapy in HPV16-positive cancers. With respect to this clone: Its target is not known.

Profiled with immunoSEQ multiplex PCR; TCRdb holds only in-frame clones, not every one. The sample includes 15,000 to 20,000 clones, around three quarters of them seen just once. Study outcomes and limitations: For HPV16-positive patients, expanding HPV-responsive T cells associated with longer recurrence-free survival.

The sequence was collected from a human donor with HPV-associated anogenital cancer. The sequences come from tumor tissue, collected from a patient who underwent chemoradiotherapy.

The CDR3 bases are TGTGCCAGCAGTCGGGAGGTCCGAGAGACCCAGTACTTC. It codes for CASSREVRETQYF. The chain recombines TRBV6-4 with TRBJ2-5, with TRBD2 matching 7 bases. Germline-derived CDR1 and CDR2 are MRHNA and SNTAGT. The CDR3 runs 13 residues. J was trimmed by 4 bases and V by 5 bases; bases with no gene match: 4.